This T cell receptor (beta chain) was identified in a study of OX40 agonist ivuxolimab in advanced cancers. Study context: The patients received ivuxolimab by intravenous route every 2 weeks at 0.01 to 10 mg/kg. Study results and caveats: CD8+ T cells averaged more expanded clones than CD4+. CD4+ and CD8+ T cells in blood underwent clonal expansion by week 6 at 0.1 to 3.0 mg/kg.

TCRdb's table, derived via immunoSEQ multiplex PCR, lists solely in-frame clones and lacks some. The sample has 70,000 to 80,000 clones; over 75% are singletons. As for this clone: The antigen is not known.

The CDR3 extends over 14 amino acids. Germline CDR1 reads WNHNN; CDR2 reads SYGVQD (reference sequence). Trimming pared 4 bases from V and 2 bases from J, leaving 10 bases between. The chain recombines TRBV10-1 with TRBJ2-3; D remains unclear. This TCR came from an adult with an advanced solid tumor such as melanoma, head and neck, liver or kidney cancer. This sample comprised CD4+ or CD8+ T cells sorted from blood, obtained in a trial of the OX40 agonist ivuxolimab. The CDR3 protein is CASSGFSPTDTQYF. Written as DNA, the CDR3 is TGCGCCAGCAGTGGATTCTCGCCCACAGATACGCAGTATTTT.